These 23 T cell receptor beta chains originate from one sample sequenced in a study of blood T cell repertoires in COVID-19. Produced via immunoSEQ multiplex PCR; TCRdb's table is partial and in-frame only. This table holds 95,000 to 100,000 clones, about 85% found once. The sequenced sample consisted of peripheral blood. Every receptor here comes from a woman aged 70-85 years with active or convalescent COVID-19.

The V gene is TRBV5-1, the J gene TRBJ2-3; 7 bases fit TRBD2. V shed 4 bases and J 4 bases; nucleotides not matched to a gene: 12. The CDR3 covers 16 residues. CDR1 and CDR2 (germline): SGHRS, YFSETQ. CDR3 protein: CASSAGLVVASDTQYF. CDR3 nucleotides: TGCGCCAGCAGCGCCGGACTAGTCGTCGCCTCAGATACGCAGTATTTT.

The chain is built from TRBV5-1 and TRBJ1-3; D perhaps matches TRBD1 (6 bases). Germline CDR1 reads SGHRS; CDR2 reads YFSETQ. This CDR3 comprises 15 residues. Trimming removed 3 bases at V and 3 bases at J, with 13 bases between. This chain's CDR3 is CASSSAQGIGNTIYF. Written as DNA, the CDR3 is TGCGCCAGCAGCTCCGCTCAGGGGATTGGAAACACCATATATTTT. Supplemented by reference TRBV5-1 and TRBJ1-3, the full variable domain reads KAGVTQTPRYLIKTRGQQVTLSCSPISGHRSVSWYQQTPGQGLQFLFEYFSETQRNKGNFPGRFSGRQFSNSRSEMNVSTLELGDSALYLCASSSAQGIGNTIYFGEGSWLTVV.

The chain joins TRBV6-5 to TRBJ1-1, with TRBD1 as a possible D gene (5 bases). In germline, CDR1 is MNHEY, CDR2 SVGAGI. Trimming left V 6 bases short and J 1 base short, with 9 bases between. The CDR3 sequence is 13 residues long. The CDR3 DNA follows: TGTGCCAGCAGCTCTACAGGGAACACTGAAGCTTTCTTT. It is translated as CASSSTGNTEAFF.

The V and J genes are TRBV30 and TRBJ2-4, with D perhaps TRBD2 (6 bases). Between the trimmed V and J ends, which lost 4 bases and 3 bases, there was a span of 16 bases. In germline, CDR1 is GTSNPN, CDR2 SVGIG (reference sequence). CDR3 length: 15 amino acids. In nucleotides, the CDR3 is TGTGCCTGGATTCGGAGGGACCGGGACAAAAACATTCAGTACTTC. This gives the protein CAWIRRDRDKNIQYF.

V gene TRBV7-9 combines with J gene TRBJ2-1; D unclear. Trimming stripped 1 base from V and 4 bases from J, with 5 bases between. Germline V gene sequence: CDR1 SEHNR, CDR2 FQNEAQ (reference sequence). The CDR3 is 13 amino acids. CDR3 nucleotides: TGTGCCAGCAGCTTAGAGCTATACAATGAGCAGTTCTTC. This translates into CASSLELYNEQFF.

The chain combines TRBV7-2 with TRBJ1-6, with 9 bases identical to TRBD1. V lost 5 bases and J lost 9; bases outside the gene matches: 11. Germline assignment: CDR1 SGHTA and CDR2 FQGNSA. The CDR3 loop spans 16 amino acids. This CDR3 is CASSRDPGQGGSPLHF. For the CDR3, the DNA is TGTGCCAGCAGCCGCGACCCGGGACAGGGTGGTTCACCCCTCCACTTT.

This chain connects TRBV5-8 to TRBJ1-3; perhaps TRBD1 as D (6 bases). V was pared by 4 bases and J by 15 bases, with 14 bases between. Germline values: CDR1 SGHTS, CDR2 YDEGEE. This CDR3 region has 11 residues. CDR3 nucleotides: TGTGCCAGCAGCGTGGGGACAACGGGATATTTT. Translated: CASSVGTTGYF.

The chain carries TRBV5-1 and TRBJ2-1, with D perhaps TRBD2 (6 bases). This CDR3 has 15 residues. Germline V lookup: CDR1 SGHRS, CDR2 YFSETQ. Trimming removed 2 bases from V and 2 bases from J, with 11 bases in between. The CDR3 reads CASSFTGEAYNEQFF. CDR3 bases: TGCGCCAGCAGCTTCACGGGGGAGGCCTACAATGAGCAGTTCTTC.

This chain joins TRBV5-8 and TRBJ2-3, with 10 nucleotides matching TRBD1. The CDR3 sequence is 16 residues long. V shed 2 bases, J shed 4 bases, and the junction held 7 bases outside the gene matches. Germline V gene sequence: CDR1 SGHTS, CDR2 YDEGEE. The CDR3 DNA follows: TGTGCCAGCAGCTTAGGGACAGGGGCTCTCGCAGATACGCAGTATTTT. Its protein is CASSLGTGALADTQYF.

The chain recombines TRBV18 with TRBJ1-1; the D is unclear. Trimming removed 3 bases from V and 2 bases from J, with 7 bases in between. There are 13 residues in the CDR3. CDR1 is KGHSH and CDR2 is LQKENI in the germline V gene. CDR3 sequence: CASSPAANTEAFF. As DNA, the CDR3 is TGTGCCAGCTCACCGGCGGCTAACACTGAAGCTTTCTTT.

The chain uses TRBV7-9 and TRBJ2-3; 15 bases agree with TRBD2. V dropped 5 bases and J dropped 8; count of bases not matched to a gene: 8. The CDR3 is 16 amino acids. The V gene's germline CDR1 is SEHNR and CDR2 FQNEAQ (reference sequence). CDR3 residues: CASSIGTSGGSGTQYF. In DNA form, the CDR3 reads TGTGCCAGCAGCATCGGGACTAGCGGGGGGAGTGGTACGCAGTATTTT.

This chain links TRBV30 with TRBJ2-2; TRBD1 agrees at 8 bases. The CDR3 loop spans 13 amino acids. V gave up 8 bases and J gave up 4 bases; unmatched junction bases: 6. Germline CDR1 is GTSNPN and CDR2 is SVGIG (reference sequence). DNA for the CDR3: TGTGCCCAGGACAGGGTGGTCACCGGGGAGCTGTTTTTT. Protein product: CAQDRVVTGELFF.

The rearrangement links TRBV7-8 to TRBJ1-1; D gene uncertain. V shed 3 bases and J shed 1 base, with 9 bases lying between them. The CDR3 is 14 residues long. Per the germline V gene, CDR1 is SGHVS and CDR2 is FQNEAQ. The CDR3, as DNA: TGTGCCAGCAGCTTTGAGTCCGGGAACACTGAAGCTTTCTTT. Residues: CASSFESGNTEAFF. Full variable domain (outside the CDR3, taken from reference TRBV7-8 and TRBJ1-1): GAGVSQSPRYKVAKRGQDVALRCDPISGHVSLFWYQQALGQGPEFLTYFQNEAQLDKSGLPSDRFFAERPEGSVSTLKIQRTQQEDSAVYLCASSFESGNTEAFFGQGTRLTVV.

This clone came up a few times. V usage is TRBV7-2 and J usage is TRBJ1-2; 8 bases agree with TRBD1. The CDR3 is 14 amino acids. Germline V CDR1 and CDR2: SGHTA, FQGNSA. The junction had 7 bases not matched to a gene; V was cut back by 5 bases and J by 5 bases. The CDR3 DNA follows: TGTGCCAGCAGCATCGGACAGGGCGAGTATGGCTACACCTTC. It translates to CASSIGQGEYGYTF.

The V gene is TRBV28, the J gene TRBJ2-1, with 8 bases fitting TRBD1. After removal of 6 bases from V and 8 bases from J, the junction contained 12 bases not matched to a gene. Per germline, CDR1 MDHEN and CDR2 SYDVKM. The CDR3 loop spans 15 amino acids. For the CDR3, the DNA is TGTGCCAGCAGGTCTATGGACAGGGCGAAGGATGAGCAGTTCTTC. Translated, it gives CASRSMDRAKDEQFF.

This rearrangement joins TRBV5-1 to TRBJ1-1, with D possibly being TRBD1 (6 bases). V lost 4 bases and J 8 bases, leaving 9 bases between the germline ends. There are 11 residues in the CDR3. Germline CDR1 reads SGHRS; CDR2 reads YFSETQ. CDR3 DNA sequence: TGCGCCAGCAGCATAGGACAGGAAGCTTTCTTT. This codes for CASSIGQEAFF.

This chain links TRBV19 with TRBJ2-1; maybe TRBD2 (5 bases). Germline V gives CDR1 LNHDA, CDR2 SQIVND (reference sequence). The CDR3 runs to 13 residues. V was trimmed by 0 bases and J by 10 bases, leaving 10 bases between them. CDR3 amino acids: CASSIDLREEQFF. The CDR3 DNA sequence: TGTGCCAGTAGTATAGATCTTCGGGAAGAGCAGTTCTTC.

The chain links TRBV24-1 to TRBJ2-3; 9 positions agree with TRBD1. CDR3 length equals 15 residues. CDR1 and CDR2 from the germline V gene are KGHDR and SFDVKD. V shed 5 bases and J 3 bases; nucleotides not matched to a gene: 5. The CDR3 spells CATSALDRGTDTQYF. The CDR3 DNA reads as TGTGCCACCAGTGCCCTTGACAGGGGGACAGATACGCAGTATTTT.

The V and J genes are TRBV15 and TRBJ2-3; TRBD1 agrees at 12 bases. V shed 3 bases and J 5 bases; nucleotides not matched to a gene: 3. Germline assignment: CDR1 LNHNV and CDR2 YYDKDF (reference sequence). The CDR3 length is 15 residues. CDR3 DNA: TGTGCCACCAGCAGGGGACAGGGGGCCGGAGATACGCAGTATTTT. Translated, it gives CATSRGQGAGDTQYF.

The chain joins TRBV28 to TRBJ1-1, with 12 positions matching TRBD1. Germline V gives CDR1 MDHEN, CDR2 SYDVKM. After removal of 6 bases from V and 4 bases from J, the junction contained 6 bases not matched to a gene. The CDR3 sequence is 15 residues long. CDR3 sequence reads: CASSRDRGHVTEAFF. As DNA, the CDR3 is TGTGCCAGCAGCCGGGACAGGGGGCACGTCACTGAAGCTTTCTTT. Variable domain in full (rest from reference TRBV28 and TRBJ1-1): DVKVTQSSRYLVKRTGEKVFLECVQDMDHENMFWYRQDPGLGLRLIYFSYDVKMKEKGDIPEGYSVSREKKERFSLILESASTNQTSMYLCASSRDRGHVTEAFFGQGTRLTVV.

This clone was observed a single time. The chain combines TRBV3-1 (or the pseudogene TRBV3-2) with TRBJ1-1; D is possibly TRBD1 (6 bases). There are 16 residues in the CDR3. Germline V gives CDR1 LGHDT, CDR2 YNNKEL (reference sequence). V was clipped by 3 bases and J by 5 bases, with 19 bases between them. CDR3 in amino acids: CASSHRRTGLRTEAFF. The CDR3 nucleotides are TGTGCCAGCAGCCACCGACGTACAGGGTTAAGGACTGAAGCTTTCTTT.

This chain uses TRBV21-1 with TRBJ2-1; TRBD2 reflects the table's D call only, with no check against the DNA. TRBV21-1 is marked as a pseudogene. The CDR3 is made up of 13 amino acids. The CDR3 loop reads CASSNPTSNEQFF. CDR3 in DNA: TGTGCCAGCAGCAACCCCACTAGTAATGAGCAGTTCTTC.

The chain uses TRBV15 and TRBJ1-1; 8 bases fit TRBD1. After removal of 3 bases from V and 1 base from J, the junction contained 4 bases not matched to a gene. Germline V gene sequence: CDR1 LNHNV, CDR2 YYDKDF (reference sequence). The CDR3 consists of 15 residues. The CDR3 coding sequence is TGTGCCACCAGCAGTAGGACAGGGTCGAACACTGAAGCTTTCTTT. Its protein product is CATSSRTGSNTEAFF. Filled out from reference TRBV15 and TRBJ1-1, the complete variable domain reads DAMVIQNPRYQVTQFGKPVTLSCSQTLNHNVMYWYQQKSSQAPKLLFHYYDKDFNNEADTPDNFQSRRPNTSFCFLDIRSPGLGDTAMYLCATSSRTGSNTEAFFGQGTRLTVV.